One sample yielded the 5 T cell receptor beta chains listed below, sequenced in a study of blood T cell repertoires in COVID-19. Sequenced by immunoSEQ multiplex PCR; TCRdb stores in-frame clones only, minus some. This table holds approximately 250,000 clones, approximately 91% found once. Sequenced sample: PBMCs or T cells enriched from blood (not recorded which). Receptors originate from a woman aged 25 to 39 who had recovered from COVID-19.

J is TRBJ2-3 and V is TRBV27; 10 positions agree with TRBD2. The CDR3 consists of 15 residues. Trimming removed 1 base from V and 3 bases from J; junction bases left unmatched: 1. The germline V gene has CDR1 MNHEY and CDR2 SMNVEV (reference sequence). The CDR3: CASSLLAGGTDTQYF. CDR3 nucleotide sequence: TGTGCCAGCAGTTTATTAGCGGGGGGTACAGATACGCAGTATTTT.

The chain links TRBV27 to TRBJ1-5, with D hard to call. The CDR3 runs to 12 residues. Germline V gene sequence: CDR1 MNHEY, CDR2 SMNVEV (reference sequence). V lost 4 bases and J lost 6, with 7 bases in between. The CDR3 is CASSSGSQPQHF. CDR3 sequence (DNA): TGTGCCAGCAGTTCCGGTAGTCAGCCCCAGCATTTT.

The J gene is TRBJ2-3, the V gene TRBV9, with D perhaps matching TRBD2 (7 bases). V lost 4 bases and J lost 3, with 21 bases in between. This CDR3 spans 17 amino acids. Looked up from germline, CDR1 is SGDLS and CDR2 is YYNGEE. In DNA form, the CDR3 reads TGTGCCAGCAGCCACCCCACCCGTGGGGGGGCAACAGATACGCAGTATTTT. Translated, it gives CASSHPTRGGATDTQYF.

The gene calls are TRBV5-3 and TRBJ2-7; maybe TRBD2 (5 bases). TRBV5-3 is recorded as an ORF, its role being uncertain. The CDR3 length is 14 residues. V was cut by 3 bases and J by 0 bases, with 10 bases left in between. The CDR3 reads CARSWTGISYEQYF. The CDR3 DNA is TGTGCCAGAAGCTGGACGGGAATCTCCTACGAGCAGTACTTC.

This chain joins TRBV10-3 and TRBJ1-2; TRBD1 aligns across 11 bases. From germline, CDR1 is ENHRY and CDR2 SYGVKD. V was clipped by 0 bases and J by 0 bases; unmatched bases: 9. The length of the CDR3 is 19 residues. Here the CDR3 reads CAISESNGQGATANYGYTF. CDR3 nucleotide sequence: TGTGCCATCAGTGAGTCCAATGGACAGGGGGCAACAGCTAACTATGGCTACACCTTC.